This TCR beta chain derives from a study of T cell repertoires in cytomegalovirus infection. Whole-study context: Epitope selection comprised recently identified HLA-C-restricted CMV epitopes and well-studied HLA-B-restricted CMV epitopes. It can be stated that public TCR beta signatures indicated CMV infection as well as a matching HLA type. The study's findings and limits: Clonotype analysis showed dominance of the ex vivo response by HLA-C-restricted CMV-specific TCR beta clonotypes. There were carriers of CMV plus the relevant HLA, and cumulative public TCR beta family frequency identified them.

Concerning this clonotype: Antigen specificity is unknown.

TCRdb re-derived calls from the reads in MiXCR, one entry per CDR3 protein. The sample contains about 900,000 distinct CDR3 sequences, 25% to 40% of which appear only once. V gave up 8 bases and J gave up 1 base, with 23 bases separating them. Germline CDR1 and CDR2: ENHRY and SYGVKD. CDR3 length: 17 amino acids. This clonotype was obtained from a human donor in good health (CMV status not recorded). Some clones in this sample may be carry-over from other donors' samples. This chain links TRBV10-3 with TRBJ1-2, with D possibly TRBD1 on 5 matching bases. This specimen was cultured CD8+ T cells from PBMCs, taken from culture after CMV antigen stimulation. CDR3 loop: CAILTVREAPLNYGYTF. CDR3 in DNA: TGTGCCATCCTGACAGTTCGAGAGGCCCCGCTTAACTATGGCTACACCTTC.